This note documents a single T cell receptor (beta chain) sequence. This clone is characterized as medium-sized (0.01 to 0.1%). It lacks a known antigen. Base qualities are not at hand, and no much larger clone is one base apart. No treatment had been received by any patient before thyroid surgery. Using T-cell receptor beta sequencing, the study looked back at clinical samples from patients collected from about 2011 to 2018. CDR1 LNHNV and CDR2 YYDKDF were looked up in the germline V gene (reference sequence). The CDR3 runs 16 residues from the cysteine to the phenylalanine. Only the CDR3 part of the read is kept: 48 bases, read in frame from the first base. The junction shows trimming of 3 bases on V and 3 bases on J, and the gene matches do not reach 7 bases of it. The receptor library was made with PCR. The reads were generated on an Illumina HiSeq 4000. High-throughput sequencing was used to profile the CDR3 region of the TCR beta-chain in every patient. As for the authors' bioinformatics: A classifier to discriminate distant-metastatic papillary thyroid cancer patients was built from CDR3 differences across clinicopathological groups. The Shannon index was used to assess repertoire diversity, and the Morisita-Horn index was used to assess tumor-blood repertoire similarity. The public reads were quality trimmed at Q25 with fastp and then assembled into clones with MiXCR by TCRdb, keeping productive beta chains. None of the V and J calls come from the authors' own analysis; TCRdb made them. The sample table shows 19,000 or so clones, and roughly 28% are seen once. Together, the top ten hold 11% to 15% of the sample.

The sample is drawn from a study of metastatic and nonmetastatic thyroid tumors (dated by TCRdb to the early 2020s). Study-wide context: Repertoires were compared across peripheral blood and tumor or nodule tissue samples from malignant and benign thyroid patients.

Points the paper makes about the study in general: In both blood and tumor samples, TCR beta diversity was reported to be significantly higher in malignant tumors than in benign nodules.

Sequenced sample: tumor tissue. The receptor comes from a male donor with papillary thyroid cancer or a benign thyroid nodule (not recorded which). Some clones in this sample may be carry-over from other donors' samples. The rearrangement combines TRBV15 with TRBJ2-7, and 11 junction bases match TRBD2. The sequence in DNA is TGTGCCACCAGCAGGGCAACCGGGACTAGCGGCTACGAGCAGTACTTC. Translated, this is CATSRATGTSGYEQYF.